The 5 T cell receptor beta chains below were found in one sample sequenced in a study of metastatic and nonmetastatic thyroid tumors. MiXCR re-clonotyped the PCR reads for TCRdb. Seen here are 30,000 to 40,000 clones, roughly 20% observed once, and the top ten hold around 22%. Thyroid surgery was preceded by no treatment in any patient. Sample: blood. These receptors were obtained from a female donor with papillary thyroid cancer or a benign thyroid nodule (not recorded which). Some clones in this sample may be carry-over from other donors' samples.

For this clone: The final CDR3 position lacks the conserved phenylalanine or tryptophan, pointing to a likely read error. The chain uses TRBV15 and TRBJ1-2; D not certain. Germline V gene sequence: CDR1 LNHNV, CDR2 YYDKDF (reference sequence). The CDR3 is 14 amino acids. V was pared by 3 bases and J by 8 bases, with 16 bases between. CDR3 nucleotide sequence: TGTGCCACCAGCAGGGATCGGAGTGGCTGGGGCTACACCTAC. Its protein product is CATSRDRSGWGYTY.

In DNA, the CDR3 is TGTGCCAGCTTGCCAAGTCCCAACTATGGCTACACCTTC. This translates into CASLPSPNYGYTF. This sequence joins TRBV18 and TRBJ1-2; D uncertain. This CDR3 is 13 amino acids long. The germline CDR1 and CDR2 sequences are KGHSH and LQKENI. V was cut by 7 bases and J by 2 bases, with 11 bases left in between.

In its sample, this clone was seen many times. The chain is built from TRBV12-3 or TRBV12-4 and TRBJ2-3; maybe TRBD1 (5 bases). The V and J ends lost 0 bases and 6 bases respectively, with 7 bases between them. The CDR3 length is 13 residues. CDR3 nucleotide sequence: TGTGCCAGCAGTTTAGCGGCAGGGGATACGCAGTATTTT. Translated, it gives CASSLAAGDTQYF.

In its sample, this clone was seen a few times. The chain uses TRBV5-1 and TRBJ1-3, with TRBD1 as a possible D gene (5 bases). The CDR3 loop spans 15 amino acids. The V gene lost 0 bases and the J gene lost 2 bases, with 9 bases spanning the gap. In germline, CDR1 is SGHRS, CDR2 YFSETQ. The CDR3 reads CASSLGLGAGNTIYF. DNA for the CDR3: TGCGCCAGCAGCTTGGGGTTGGGGGCTGGAAACACCATATATTTT.

This clone was seen only a few times. Mismatch with germline at one junction end may stem from a read error. The chain couples TRBV28 to TRBJ1-5; TRBD1 aligns across 10 bases. Germline V gene data show CDR1 as MDHEN and CDR2 as SYDVKM. The CDR3 spans 14 residues. The CDR3: CASSLTGGNQPHHF. The CDR3 DNA is TGTGCCAGCAGCCTGACAGGGGGCAATCAGCCCCATCATTTT.